The 12 T cell receptor beta chains below come from one sample, sequenced in a study of early T cells in non-severe SARS-CoV-2 infection (dated by TCRdb to about 2021). The protocol used for the library was 5' RACE. For sequencing, a NextSeq 500 was employed. Clones were called with MiXCR by TCRdb after fastp trimmed the public reads at Q25, and only in-frame beta chains were retained. Rows are combined by CDR3 protein, so each entry shows the most common genes and DNA. The table for this sample lists 95,000 to 110,000 distinct CDR3 sequences; roughly 10% of them were counted only once. The leading ten clones occupy 7.6% of the sample. Sequenced material: whole blood. These receptor sequences come from an adult who was a healthcare worker with PCR-confirmed SARS-CoV-2 infection or an uninfected control (not recorded which).

This clonotype was seen a handful of times. The V call is TRBV11-2, the J call TRBJ2-1; TRBD1 aligns across 7 bases. This CDR3 has 14 residues. The germline V gene encodes CDR1 SGHAT and CDR2 FQNNGV. Losses at the gene ends were 5 bases for V and 8 bases for J; bases not matched to a gene: 9. The CDR3 coding sequence is TGTGCCAGCAGCCCCAGGACAGGCCTTGATGAGCAGTTCTTC. Amino acids: CASSPRTGLDEQFF.

There are many counts of this clonotype. This chain connects TRBV24-1 to TRBJ2-6; no reliable D call. V was cut by 2 bases and J by 2 bases, with 9 bases left in between. The germline V gene has CDR1 KGHDR and CDR2 SFDVKD. The CDR3 is made up of 16 amino acids. For the CDR3, the DNA is TGTGCCACCAGTGATTCCGACCAGGCTGGGGCCAACGTCCTGACTTTC. Its protein product is CATSDSDQAGANVLTF.

This clonotype turned up a few times. The gene calls are TRBV2 and TRBJ2-3; TRBD2 is a possible D gene (5 bases). Per the germline V gene, CDR1 is SNHLY and CDR2 is FYNNEI. V was shortened by 4 bases and J by 1 base, with 6 bases between the two germline ends. The CDR3 is 13 amino acids. This CDR3 reads CASSVEGTDTQYF. The CDR3 DNA reads as TGTGCCAGCAGTGTGGAGGGCACAGATACGCAGTATTTT.

The sample holds a few counts of this clonotype. The gene calls are TRBV13 and TRBJ2-5; 8 nucleotides match TRBD2. Germline V gene sequence: CDR1 PRHDT, CDR2 FYEKMQ (reference sequence). J was trimmed by 5 bases and V by 4 bases; bases with no gene match: 9. This CDR3 comprises 15 residues. In nucleotides, the CDR3 is TGTGCCAGCAGCTCAGACGGGAGGGAAATGGAGACCCAGTACTTC. Protein product: CASSSDGREMETQYF.

The sample holds many counts of this clonotype. A read error may account for a junction end that differs from germline. This rearrangement joins TRBV5-1 to TRBJ2-1; 8 bases agree with TRBD1. Germline CDR1 is SGHRS and CDR2 is YFSETQ. The CDR3 is made up of 15 amino acids. For the CDR3, the DNA is TGCGTCAGCAGCTTGACAGGGGCTGGGTACAATGAGCAGTTCTTC. The encoded protein is CVSSLTGAGYNEQFF.

The chain recombines TRBV4-1 with TRBJ1-5; D possibly corresponds to TRBD1 (6 bases). V was shortened by 1 base and J by 5 bases, with 15 bases between the two germline ends. The V gene's germline CDR1 is MGHRA and CDR2 YSYEKL. The CDR3 totals 16 residues. CDR3 sequence: CASSQGRGQTDQPQHF. In DNA, the CDR3 is TGCGCCAGCAGCCAAGGGCGGGGGCAGACGGATCAGCCCCAGCATTTT.

The J gene is TRBJ2-4, the V gene TRBV9; D not certain. V was cut by 0 bases and J by 0 bases, with 4 bases left in between. There are 14 residues in the CDR3. Per germline, CDR1 SGDLS and CDR2 YYNGEE. For the CDR3, the DNA is TGTGCCAGCAGCGTAGGGATAGCCAAAAACATTCAGTACTTC. Translated: CASSVGIAKNIQYF.

Only a few counts were recorded for this clonotype. The chain has TRBV12-5 and TRBJ2-1, with 11 bases lining up with TRBD2. Germline-derived CDR1 and CDR2 are LGHNT and FRNRAP. With 4 bases clipped from V and 7 bases from J, the junction kept 3 bases outside the gene matches. The CDR3 loop spans 14 amino acids. CDR3 residues: CASGWGLAVNEQFF. Here the CDR3 DNA reads TGTGCTAGTGGTTGGGGACTAGCGGTGAATGAGCAGTTCTTC.

This clonotype was detected ten times or more. This chain connects TRBV12-3 or TRBV12-4 to TRBJ2-7; 11 nucleotides line up with TRBD2. Losses at the gene ends were 3 bases for V and 0 bases for J; bases not matched to a gene: 13. The length of the CDR3 is 19 residues. CDR3 coding DNA: TGTGCCAGCAGTTTCACGCCCGGGACTAGCGGACCAAGCTCCTACGAGCAGTACTTC. Translation gives CASSFTPGTSGPSSYEQYF.

A few counts support this clonotype. The gene calls are TRBV12-3 or TRBV12-4 and TRBJ2-5, with 14 bases lining up with TRBD2. V was clipped by 4 bases and J by 5 bases; unmatched bases: 15. The CDR3 length is 19 residues. The DNA for the CDR3 is TGTGCCAGCAGTTCTAAAGCCAGGGGACTAGCGGGAGTCAGGGAGACCCAGTACTTC. It codes for CASSSKARGLAGVRETQYF.

This clonotype was detected many times. The chain is built from TRBV7-6 and TRBJ2-7; D is uncertain. The CDR3 spans 16 residues. V gave up 4 bases and J gave up 0 bases, with 16 bases separating them. CDR1 is SGHVS, CDR2 FNYEAQ, per germline. The CDR3, as DNA: TGTGCCAGCAGCTCGAGAGGCGGCGATAGCTCCTACGAGCAGTACTTC. This codes for CASSSRGGDSSYEQYF.

This clonotype was detected only a few times. Written as DNA, the CDR3 is TGTGCCAGCAGTGAGGTTGGACAGGACTTACTCTACGAGCAGTACTTC. It translates to CASSEVGQDLLYEQYF. The chain joins TRBV25-1 to TRBJ2-7, with 7 nucleotides matching TRBD1. This CDR3 is 16 amino acids long. J was trimmed by 3 bases and V by 3 bases; bases with no gene match: 11. Germline loops: CDR1 MGHDK, CDR2 SYGVNS.